Following are 20 T cell receptor beta chains from one sample sequenced in a study of cytomegalovirus exposure and HLA in healthy donors. Primers included in the PCR were 60 Vbeta and 13 Jbeta primers. Here immunoSEQ multiplex PCR was the method, and the copy in TCRdb shows in-frame clones only, minus some. Here the sample spans around 150,000 clones, roughly four fifths being singletons. Sample: PBMCs. All receptors come from a female donor in good health and CMV-seropositive.

This chain joins TRBV5-1 and TRBJ2-3, with 10 positions matching TRBD2. The CDR3 totals 17 residues. Germline trimming cut 3 bases from V and 5 bases from J; bases unmatched to any gene: 12. Germline values: CDR1 SGHRS, CDR2 YFSETQ. The CDR3 spells CASSWQPGLAMGDTQYF. Here the CDR3 DNA reads TGCGCCAGCAGCTGGCAACCGGGACTAGCGATGGGAGATACGCAGTATTTT.

This clone came up a few times. This chain links TRBV6-5 with TRBJ1-2; D possibly corresponds to TRBD1 (6 bases). The length of the CDR3 is 15 residues. The V gene's germline CDR1 is MNHEY and CDR2 SVGAGI. The V and J ends lost 4 bases and 0 bases respectively, with 12 bases between them. The CDR3 here is CASSWLRGPNYGYTF. The CDR3 bases are TGTGCCAGCAGTTGGCTCAGGGGCCCTAACTATGGCTACACCTTC.

In this sample, this clone turned up a few times. V is TRBV9 and J is TRBJ2-1; 10 bases are a match to TRBD2. Germline V gene lookup returns CDR1 SGDLS and CDR2 YYNGEE. V lost 4 bases, J lost 5 bases, and 6 bases stayed unmatched. This CDR3 is 15 amino acids long. The CDR3 sequence: CASSPSGGDDNEQFF. In DNA form, the CDR3 reads TGTGCCAGCAGCCCTAGCGGGGGCGACGACAATGAGCAGTTCTTC. The complete variable domain, with remaining parts taken from reference TRBV9 and TRBJ2-1, reads DSGVTQTPKHLITATGQRVTLRCSPRSGDLSVYWYQQSLDQGLQFLIQYYNGEERAKGNILERFSAQQFPDLHSELNLSSLELGDSALYFCASSPSGGDDNEQFFGPGTRLTVL.

The rearrangement uses TRBV4-1 and TRBJ2-7; 8 bases fit TRBD1. V shed 5 bases, J shed 4 bases, and the junction held 7 bases outside the gene matches. Per the germline V gene, CDR1 is MGHRA and CDR2 is YSYEKL. This CDR3 comprises 14 residues. The CDR3 protein is CASSGDRGPYEQYF. The DNA of the CDR3 is TGCGCCAGCAGCGGCGACAGGGGCCCTTACGAGCAGTACTTC.

The gene calls are TRBV18 and TRBJ1-2; TRBD1 agrees at 7 bases. The CDR3 length is 14 residues. V lost 2 bases and J lost 5; bases outside the gene matches: 5. Germline V gives CDR1 KGHSH, CDR2 LQKENI. For the CDR3, the DNA is TGTGCCAGCTCACCATCGGACAGGCTTTATGGCTACACCTTC. It encodes CASSPSDRLYGYTF.

The chain is built from TRBV6-1 and TRBJ2-1; TRBD2 aligns across 7 bases. Per germline, CDR1 MNHNS and CDR2 SASEGT. This CDR3 is built from 14 residues. The trim removed 7 bases at V and 7 bases at J, leaving 10 bases unmatched. CDR3 sequence: CASTGLAESNEQFF. The CDR3 DNA sequence: TGTGCCAGCACGGGCCTAGCGGAATCAAATGAGCAGTTCTTC.

The genes are TRBV7-2 and TRBJ2-5, with D uncertain. The CDR3 totals 13 residues. Deletions cut 5 bases from V and 5 bases from J, with 12 bases between. Looked up from germline, CDR1 is SGHTA and CDR2 is FQGNSA. CDR3 in amino acids: CASSRHEEETQYF. The CDR3 coding sequence is TGTGCCAGCAGCCGTCACGAGGAGGAGACCCAGTACTTC. The entire variable domain, with the rest obtained from reference TRBV7-2 and TRBJ2-5, is as follows: GAGVSQSPSNKVTEKGKDVELRCDPISGHTALYWYRQSLGQGLEFLIYFQGNSAPDKSGLPSDRFSAERTGGSVSTLTIQRTQQEDSAVYLCASSRHEEETQYFGPGTRLLVL.

About this clone itself: A junction boundary mismatches the germline segment, possibly from a read error. This chain uses TRBV29-1 with TRBJ2-1; D ambiguous. There are 11 residues in the CDR3. Germline CDR1 and CDR2: SQVTM and ANQGSEA. The CDR3: CSVDLQNGQFF. CDR3 in DNA: TGCAGCGTTGATCTCCAGAATGGGCAGTTCTTC.

This sequence joins TRBV2 and TRBJ1-1, with D hard to call. This CDR3 is built from 12 residues. Trimming removed 6 bases from V and 5 bases from J, with 10 bases in between. Germline CDR1 is SNHLY and CDR2 is FYNNEI. The CDR3 DNA sequence: TGTGCCAGCAGACCGGGAGGGACTGAAGCTTTCTTT. It is translated as CASRPGGTEAFF.

CDR3 protein: CASSPRLAGTTYEQYF. The CDR3, as DNA: TGTGCCAGCTCACCAAGACTAGCGGGGACTACCTACGAGCAGTACTTC. The chain combines TRBV18 with TRBJ2-7, with 11 positions matching TRBD2. Looked up from germline, CDR1 is KGHSH and CDR2 is LQKENI. CDR3 length: 16 residues. V gave up 2 bases and J gave up 2 bases; unmatched junction bases: 5. The full variable domain, with the rest looked up from reference TRBV18 and TRBJ2-7, is NAGVMQNPRHLVRRRGQEARLRCSPMKGHSHVYWYRQLPEEGLKFMVYLQKENIIDESGMPKERFSAEFPKEGPSILRIQQVVRGDSAAYFCASSPRLAGTTYEQYFGPGTRLTVT.

The rearrangement uses TRBV20-1 and TRBJ2-1, with no clear D. Trimming took off 6 bases at V and 8 bases at J, with 11 bases between the two ends. The CDR3 extends over 11 amino acids. Germline CDR1 reads DFQATT; CDR2 reads SNEGSKA (reference sequence). The CDR3 loop reads CSALDAYEQFF. CDR3 DNA: TGCAGTGCGCTAGACGCGTATGAGCAGTTCTTC.

This clone has a handful of counts. At one boundary the junction diverges from the germline segment, which might be a read error. The V gene is TRBV7-9, the J gene TRBJ2-2; TRBD1 is a possible D gene (5 bases). CDR1 is SEHNR and CDR2 is FQNEAQ in the germline V gene (reference sequence). This CDR3 has 13 amino acids. This CDR3 reads CSSTTTATGELFF. The CDR3 DNA follows: TGTTCCAGCACAACGACAGCCACCGGGGAGCTGTTTTTT.

This sequence joins TRBV30 and TRBJ2-7; 12 nucleotides match TRBD1. V gave up 2 bases and J gave up 2 bases; unmatched junction bases: 19. This CDR3 is 20 amino acids long. CDR1 GTSNPN and CDR2 SVGIG come from the germline V gene (reference sequence). The CDR3 DNA reads TGTGCCTGGAGTTACGGGGGGGGGACAGGGGGCTGGCGGGGGACCTACGAGCAGTACTTC. Protein product: CAWSYGGGTGGWRGTYEQYF.

The chain has TRBV11-2 and TRBJ1-4; a possible D gene is TRBD1 (5 bases). Germline V gene sequence: CDR1 SGHAT, CDR2 FQNNGV. V was pared by 1 base and J by 7 bases, with 7 bases between. This CDR3 comprises 13 residues. The CDR3 sequence is CASSLGGGEKLFF. In DNA form, the CDR3 reads TGTGCCAGCAGCTTAGGGGGGGGTGAAAAACTGTTTTTT. The whole variable domain, filled in from reference TRBV11-2 and TRBJ1-4, reads EAGVAQSPRYKIIEKRQSVAFWCNPISGHATLYWYQQILGQGPKLLIQFQNNGVVDDSQLPKDRFSAERLKGVDSTLKIQPAKLEDSAVYLCASSLGGGEKLFFGSGTQLSVL.

This clone was detected only once. J is TRBJ1-5 and V is TRBV19; 12 nucleotides agree with TRBD1. The J segment lost 8 bases and the V segment lost 5 bases, leaving 4 bases of the junction unmatched. Germline V gene lookup returns CDR1 LNHDA and CDR2 SQIVND (reference sequence). This CDR3 is 14 amino acids long. This chain's CDR3 is CASSWGTGGKPQHF. The CDR3 nucleotides read TGTGCCAGTAGTTGGGGGACAGGGGGCAAGCCCCAGCATTTT.

V is TRBV4-2 and J is TRBJ1-2; a weak D match, TRBD1 (5 bases). Per germline, CDR1 LGHNA and CDR2 YNFKEQ. Trimming took 0 bases from V and 3 from J, leaving 11 bases between them. The CDR3 contains 15 residues. DNA of the CDR3: TGTGCCAGCAGCCAAGATGAGACAGCTTACTATGGCTACACCTTC. The encoded protein is CASSQDETAYYGYTF.

This chain's CDR3 is CASSLGQARMGTDTQYF. The CDR3 DNA sequence: TGTGCCAGCAGCTTAGGTCAGGCCAGAATGGGCACAGATACGCAGTATTTT. The genes are TRBV7-9 and TRBJ2-3, with D hard to call. The ends were cut back, 1 base at V and 1 base at J, with 15 bases in the middle. CDR3 length: 17 residues. CDR1 and CDR2 from the germline V gene are SEHNR and FQNEAQ (reference sequence).

Remarks on this clone: A read error may account for a junction end that differs from germline. The genes are TRBV7-9 and TRBJ1-1, with no clear D. Germline loops: CDR1 SEHNR, CDR2 FQNEAQ (reference sequence). The CDR3 is 12 amino acids. This CDR3 is CSSSLVNSQAFF. The DNA for the CDR3 is TGTTCCAGCAGCTTAGTAAACAGCCAAGCTTTCTTT.

V and J are TRBV2 and TRBJ2-5; 7 bases match TRBD1. The J call may be mistaken, given a closer DNA end match to TRBJ2-7. The CDR3 consists of 11 residues. Germline V gene sequence: CDR1 SNHLY, CDR2 FYNNEI. As DNA, the CDR3 is TGTGCCAGCTTACAGGGGTACGAGCAGTACTTC. It encodes CASLQGYEQYF.

The chain links TRBV5-1 to TRBJ2-3; 9 bases align to TRBD2. CDR1 is SGHRS, CDR2 YFSETQ, per germline. Unmatched junction bases numbered 3, after V lost 0 bases and J lost 4 bases. This CDR3 contains 15 residues. CDR3 sequence reads: CASSLGLAVSDTQYF. The CDR3, as DNA: TGCGCCAGCAGCTTGGGACTAGCGGTATCAGATACGCAGTATTTT.